This record covers a single T cell receptor (beta chain). Its target is unknown. This specimen comes from a study of cytomegalovirus exposure and HLA in healthy donors. Study results and caveats: A later analysis showed TCR association rates differing by HLA locus, peaking at DRB1 and lowest at HLA-C. Most TCRs appeared rarely, but some public TCRs recurred in many donors. A classifier reportedly called cytomegalovirus status with high sensitivity and specificity.

In the PCR, 60 Vbeta and 13 Jbeta primers were used. Clones were read by immunoSEQ multiplex PCR, and TCRdb kept only the in-frame ones, dropping some. The repertoire has about 230,000 clones, about 89% of them found once; the top ten carry roughly 1%. The junction had 8 bases not matched to a gene; V was cut back by 3 bases and J by 3 bases. Germline CDR1 is LGHNA and CDR2 is YSLEER. The CDR3 extends over 17 amino acids. The chain couples TRBV4-3 to TRBJ2-2; 9 nucleotides agree with TRBD1. The sample consisted of PBMCs. The receptor comes from a woman aged 18-29 years in good health and CMV-seronegative. The CDR3: CASSHSPRTGDTGELFF. The CDR3 nucleotides are TGCGCCAGCAGCCACTCCCCCAGGACAGGGGACACCGGGGAGCTGTTTTTT.